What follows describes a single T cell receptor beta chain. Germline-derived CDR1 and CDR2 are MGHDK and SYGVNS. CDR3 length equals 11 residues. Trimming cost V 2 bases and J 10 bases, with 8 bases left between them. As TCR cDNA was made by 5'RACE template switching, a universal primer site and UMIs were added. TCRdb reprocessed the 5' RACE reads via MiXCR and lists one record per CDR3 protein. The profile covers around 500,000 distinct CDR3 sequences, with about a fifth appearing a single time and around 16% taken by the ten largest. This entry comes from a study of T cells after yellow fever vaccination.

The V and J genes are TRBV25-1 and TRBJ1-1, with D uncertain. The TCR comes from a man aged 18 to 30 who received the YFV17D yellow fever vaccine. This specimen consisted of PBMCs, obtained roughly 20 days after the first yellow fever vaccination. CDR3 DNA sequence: TGTGCCAGCAGTGAAAGTTTCAGAGCTTTCTTT. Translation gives CASSESFRAFF.